Below, one T cell receptor beta chain is given with its context. Its matching antigen is unknown. There are 19 residues in the CDR3. Between the trimmed V and J ends, which lost 1 base and 4 bases, there was a span of 23 bases. Germline V lookup: CDR1 KGHSH, CDR2 LQKENI. This sample was included in a study of graft-versus-host responses after intestinal transplantation. Across the study: Isolated intestinal, liver-intestinal, or multivisceral transplants had been given to the recipients. All recipients were given anti-thymocyte globulin induction, and tacrolimus and steroids were then administered for 2 to 4 years.

Study results and caveats: The presence of high graft-versus-host to host-versus-graft clonal ratios in allografts characterized patients with graft-donor T cell macrochimerism. Recipient marrow showed GvH clones, some seen first in ileum or blood.

Measured with immunoSEQ multiplex PCR; TCRdb has only the in-frame clones, and not every one. The table lists some 97,000 clones, roughly 90% of them singletons. J is TRBJ1-5 and V is TRBV18; a possible D gene is TRBD1 (5 bases). The TCR comes from a human donor who was the organ donor for an intestinal transplant. Material: unstimulated CD4+ T cells sorted from spleen or lymph node cells, obtained before transplant. CDR3 region: CASSPRIGKDRKSNQPQHF. The CDR3 nucleotides read TGTGCCAGCTCACCACGTATTGGTAAAGACAGAAAGAGTAATCAGCCCCAGCATTTT.